The sequence of this T cell receptor (beta chain) was determined in a study of radiation and T cells in renal cell carcinoma. Stated time point: blood 4 weeks post-SBRT, at nephrectomy. Treatment specified: 15 Gy SBRT to primary tumor, nephrectomy 4 weeks later. Sequenced by immunoSEQ multiplex PCR; TCRdb stores in-frame clones only, minus some. The sample carries approximately 150,000 clones, 80% to 90% recorded once. In regard to this clone: Its specificity is not known.

This CDR3 is 12 amino acids long. The V end lost 5 bases, the J end lost 8 bases, and 11 bases lay between the germline ends. Germline CDR1 SGHRS, CDR2 YFSETQ. Findings and limits, study-wide: Without pretreatment biopsies, baseline tumor clonotype presence was undetermined. Top tumor clonotypes rose in blood 2 weeks post-radiation, then contracted.

The clonotype originates from a woman aged 45-65 years with renal cell carcinoma. The rearrangement links TRBV5-1 to TRBJ2-1, with a possible D match to TRBD2 (5 bases). This specimen was blood, taken from a patient whose treatment included radiotherapy and nephrectomy. In DNA, the CDR3 is TGCGCCAGCAGTACAAAAGCGGATGAGCAGTTCTTC. It specifies CASSTKADEQFF.